This T cell receptor (beta chain) was recovered during a study of CD8+ T cells in alopecia areata. Study-wide points: Many expanded lesional clones remained in scalp and blood on tofacitinib.

After isolation, RNA underwent reverse transcription to generate cDNA as the sequencing template. Sequenced by immunoSEQ multiplex PCR; TCRdb stores in-frame clones only, minus some. The sample carries about 210,000 clones, 64% recorded once. Germline loops: CDR1 SNHLY, CDR2 FYNNEI. Trimming shortened V by 7 bases and J by 8 bases, and 14 bases separated the two germline ends. This CDR3 is 12 amino acids long. Specified treatment: oral pan-JAK inhibitor, 5-10 mg twice daily. With regard to this clone: Its antigen remains unidentified.

The chain combines TRBV2 with TRBJ2-5; no firm D call. The starting material was CD4+ T cells sorted from blood, obtained at week 4, from a patient treated with tofacitinib. The source of this sequence is a human donor with alopecia areata. CDR3 loop: CASTPASYTQYF. The DNA of the CDR3 is TGTGCCAGCACCCCGGCATCCTACACCCAGTACTTC.